This section outlines one TCR beta chain sequence together with its context. Its antigen remains unknown. This sample was taken from a study of graft-versus-host responses after intestinal transplantation. About the research overall: Multivisceral, liver-intestinal, or isolated intestinal transplants were given to recipients. Recipients were all induced with anti-thymocyte globulin, then given tacrolimus and steroids for around 3 years. Study outcomes and limitations: Some GvH clones were seen earlier in gut or blood, suggesting intestinal origin. After transplant, early declines in HvG clones were associated with peak levels of circulating GvH clones.

The data were produced by immunoSEQ multiplex PCR, yet TCRdb's version contains in-frame clones alone and is incomplete. This sample has around 100,000 clones, with more than 75% found just once. The sequence was collected from a human donor who was the organ donor for an intestinal transplant. This material consisted of unstimulated CD4+ T cells sorted from spleen or lymph node cells, taken before transplant.

The CDR3 DNA is TGTGCCAGCGGGGACAGCCATGGGAAACAGCCCCAGCATTTT. It specifies CASGDSHGKQPQHF. The chain couples TRBV18 to TRBJ1-5; 7 bases match TRBD1. The germline V gene encodes CDR1 KGHSH and CDR2 LQKENI. V lost 8 bases, J lost 7 bases, and 11 bases stayed unmatched. The CDR3 totals 14 residues.